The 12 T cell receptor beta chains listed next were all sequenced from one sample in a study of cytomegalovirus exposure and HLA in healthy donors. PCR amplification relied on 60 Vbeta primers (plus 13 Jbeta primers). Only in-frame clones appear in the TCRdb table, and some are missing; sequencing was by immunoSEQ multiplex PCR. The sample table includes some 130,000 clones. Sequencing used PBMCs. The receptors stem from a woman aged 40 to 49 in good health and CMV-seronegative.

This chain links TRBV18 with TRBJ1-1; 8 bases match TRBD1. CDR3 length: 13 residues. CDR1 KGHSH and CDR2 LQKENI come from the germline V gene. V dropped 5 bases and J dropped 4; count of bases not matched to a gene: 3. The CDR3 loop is CASSTDRGTEAFF. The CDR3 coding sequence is TGTGCCAGCTCAACCGACAGGGGCACTGAAGCTTTCTTT.

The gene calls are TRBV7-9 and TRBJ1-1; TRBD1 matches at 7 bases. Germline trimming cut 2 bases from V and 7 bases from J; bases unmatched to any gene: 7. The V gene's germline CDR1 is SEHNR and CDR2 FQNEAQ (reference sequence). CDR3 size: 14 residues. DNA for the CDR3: TGTGCCAGCAGCTTACGACAGGGAGAGGGTGAAGCTTTCTTT. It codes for CASSLRQGEGEAFF.

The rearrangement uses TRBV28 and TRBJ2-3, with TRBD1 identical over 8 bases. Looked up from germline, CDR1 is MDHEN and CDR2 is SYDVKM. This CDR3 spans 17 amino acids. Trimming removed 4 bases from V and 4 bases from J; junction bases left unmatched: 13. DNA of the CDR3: TGTGCCAGCAGTTCCCGCCGGACAGGGAAAACCCCAGATACGCAGTATTTT. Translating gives CASSSRRTGKTPDTQYF.

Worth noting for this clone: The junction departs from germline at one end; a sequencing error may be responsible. In DNA, the CDR3 is TGTGCCGCCAGCAATCACGGAGAGACCCAGTACTTC. Translating it yields CAASNHGETQYF. J is TRBJ2-5 and V is TRBV15; the D is unclear. This CDR3 contains 12 residues. CDR1 LNHNV and CDR2 YYDKDF come from the germline V gene (reference sequence).

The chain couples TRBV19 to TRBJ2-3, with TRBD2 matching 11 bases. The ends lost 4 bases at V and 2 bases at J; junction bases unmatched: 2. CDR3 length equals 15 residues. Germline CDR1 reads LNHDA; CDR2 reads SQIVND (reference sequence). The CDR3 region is CASSRGLAVTDTQYF. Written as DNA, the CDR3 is TGTGCCAGTAGTAGGGGACTAGCGGTCACAGATACGCAGTATTTT.

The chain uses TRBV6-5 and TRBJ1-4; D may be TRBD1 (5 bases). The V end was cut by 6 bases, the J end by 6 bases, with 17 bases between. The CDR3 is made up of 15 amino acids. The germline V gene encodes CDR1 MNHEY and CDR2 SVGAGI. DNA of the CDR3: TGTGCCAGCAGAGGCCGGGAGGGGAGGGATGAAAAACTGTTTTTT. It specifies CASRGREGRDEKLFF.

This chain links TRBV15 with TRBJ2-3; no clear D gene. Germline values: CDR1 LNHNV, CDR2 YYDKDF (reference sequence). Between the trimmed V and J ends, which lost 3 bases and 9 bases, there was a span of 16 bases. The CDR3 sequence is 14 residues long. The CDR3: CATSSPGPYRTQYF. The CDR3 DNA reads TGTGCCACCAGCAGCCCCGGCCCCTACAGAACGCAGTATTTT.

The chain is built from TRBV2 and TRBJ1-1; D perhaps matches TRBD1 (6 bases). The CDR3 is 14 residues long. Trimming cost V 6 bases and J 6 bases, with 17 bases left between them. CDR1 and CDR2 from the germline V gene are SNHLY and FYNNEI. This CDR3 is CASRDTGPGAEAFF. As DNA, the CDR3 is TGTGCCAGCAGGGACACAGGGCCCGGGGCTGAAGCTTTCTTT.

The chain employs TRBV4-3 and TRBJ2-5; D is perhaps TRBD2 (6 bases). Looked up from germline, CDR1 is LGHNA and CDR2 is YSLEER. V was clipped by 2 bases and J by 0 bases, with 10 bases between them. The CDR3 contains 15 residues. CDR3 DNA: TGCGCCAGCAGCCAATTGGGACTTTACCAAGAGACCCAGTACTTC. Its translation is CASSQLGLYQETQYF.

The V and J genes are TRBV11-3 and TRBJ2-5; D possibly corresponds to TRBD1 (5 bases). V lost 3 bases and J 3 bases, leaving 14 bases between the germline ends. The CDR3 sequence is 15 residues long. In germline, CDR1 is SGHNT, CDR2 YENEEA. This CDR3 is CASSFRAGKEETQYF. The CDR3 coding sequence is TGTGCCAGCAGCTTCAGGGCAGGGAAGGAAGAGACCCAGTACTTC.

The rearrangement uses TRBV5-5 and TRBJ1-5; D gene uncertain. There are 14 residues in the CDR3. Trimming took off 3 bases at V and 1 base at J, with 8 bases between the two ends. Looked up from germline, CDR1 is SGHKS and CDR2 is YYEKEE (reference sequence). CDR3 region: CASSSGSSNQPQHF. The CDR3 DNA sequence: TGTGCCAGCAGCTCGGGGTCAAGCAATCAGCCCCAGCATTTT.

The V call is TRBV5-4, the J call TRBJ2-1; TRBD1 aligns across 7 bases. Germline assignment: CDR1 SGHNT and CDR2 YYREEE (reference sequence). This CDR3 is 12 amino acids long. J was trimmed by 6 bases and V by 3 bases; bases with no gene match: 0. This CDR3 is CASSSGGNEQFF. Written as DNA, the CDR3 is TGTGCCAGCAGCTCAGGGGGCAATGAGCAGTTCTTC.